This T cell receptor beta chain was obtained from a study of T cell therapy after organ transplantation. With respect to this clone: What it recognizes is unknown.

Time point described: 20-29 weeks after completion of therapy. The assay was immunoSEQ multiplex PCR, and TCRdb's table has in-frame clones only and misses some. This table has 20,000 to 25,000 clones, roughly 89% appearing once. This CDR3 spans 15 amino acids. Germline CDR1 reads MRHNA; CDR2 reads SNTAGT. V gave up 4 bases and J gave up 4 bases; unmatched junction bases: 4. The sequence came from a human patient who had received a solid organ transplant and had CMV disease. Some T cells here may be from the graft donor. V and J are TRBV6-4 and TRBJ2-1; 10 bases agree with TRBD2. This material consisted of CD8+ T cells from blood, taken after autologous CMV-specific T cell therapy. The CDR3 spells CASSVGTSEYNEQFF. As DNA, the CDR3 is TGTGCCAGCAGTGTCGGGACTAGCGAATACAATGAGCAGTTCTTC.